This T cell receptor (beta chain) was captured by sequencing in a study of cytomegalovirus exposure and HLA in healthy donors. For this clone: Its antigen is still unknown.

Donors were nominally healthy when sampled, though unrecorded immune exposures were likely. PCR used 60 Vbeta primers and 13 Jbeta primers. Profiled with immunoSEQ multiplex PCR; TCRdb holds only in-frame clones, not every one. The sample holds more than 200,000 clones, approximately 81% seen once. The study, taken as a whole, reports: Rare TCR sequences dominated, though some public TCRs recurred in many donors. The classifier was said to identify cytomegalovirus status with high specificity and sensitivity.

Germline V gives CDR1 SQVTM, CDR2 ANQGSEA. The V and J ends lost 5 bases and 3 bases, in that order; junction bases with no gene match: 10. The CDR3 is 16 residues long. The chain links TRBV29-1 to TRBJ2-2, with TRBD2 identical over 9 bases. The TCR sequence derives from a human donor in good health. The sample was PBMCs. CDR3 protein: CSVSASGNRDTGELFF. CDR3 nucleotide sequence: TGCAGCGTTTCCGCTAGCGGGAATCGGGACACCGGGGAGCTGTTTTTT.